The next 2 T cell receptor beta chains were all read from a single sample in a study of glioma-infiltrating T cells listed by TCRdb under 2016. Sequenced on an Illumina MiSeq. TCR alpha and beta CDR3 regions were amplified with the iRepertoire nested amplicon-rescue multiplex PCR (arm-PCR) platform from RNA. The public reads were run again by TCRdb, first through fastp at Q25 and then through MiXCR, and only productive beta chains were kept. One record per CDR3 amino acid sequence lists the most common genes and DNA. The sample has 150,000 or so distinct CDR3 sequences on record, approximately 39% of them singletons. The ten largest make up 15% to 25% of the sample. Sequenced material: glioma tissue, nonneoplastic brain tissue, or PBMCs (not recorded which). The source of these receptors is a human donor with low-grade glioma or glioblastoma, undergoing nonglioma brain surgery, or in good health (not recorded which).

This clonotype was detected many times. DNA of the CDR3: TGTGCCAGCAGTCCGGGGGATACGCAGTATTTT. This codes for CASSPGDTQYF. The chain uses TRBV27 and TRBJ2-3; perhaps TRBD2 as D (5 bases). Germline values: CDR1 MNHEY, CDR2 SMNVEV (reference sequence). The CDR3 is 11 amino acids. The V and J ends lost 5 bases and 6 bases respectively, with 6 bases between them.

This clonotype turned up a few times. The rearrangement uses TRBV28 and TRBJ2-7; no definite D call. V lost 5 bases and J lost 6, with 14 bases in between. Germline loops: CDR1 MDHEN, CDR2 SYDVKM. CDR3 length equals 13 residues. This CDR3 reads CASSTINRSEQYF. CDR3 in DNA: TGTGCCAGCAGTACTATTAATCGGTCCGAGCAGTACTTC. The variable domain in full, completed from reference TRBV28 and TRBJ2-7, reads DVKVTQSSRYLVKRTGEKVFLECVQDMDHENMFWYRQDPGLGLRLIYFSYDVKMKEKGDIPEGYSVSREKKERFSLILESASTNQTSMYLCASSTINRSEQYFGPGTRLTVT.